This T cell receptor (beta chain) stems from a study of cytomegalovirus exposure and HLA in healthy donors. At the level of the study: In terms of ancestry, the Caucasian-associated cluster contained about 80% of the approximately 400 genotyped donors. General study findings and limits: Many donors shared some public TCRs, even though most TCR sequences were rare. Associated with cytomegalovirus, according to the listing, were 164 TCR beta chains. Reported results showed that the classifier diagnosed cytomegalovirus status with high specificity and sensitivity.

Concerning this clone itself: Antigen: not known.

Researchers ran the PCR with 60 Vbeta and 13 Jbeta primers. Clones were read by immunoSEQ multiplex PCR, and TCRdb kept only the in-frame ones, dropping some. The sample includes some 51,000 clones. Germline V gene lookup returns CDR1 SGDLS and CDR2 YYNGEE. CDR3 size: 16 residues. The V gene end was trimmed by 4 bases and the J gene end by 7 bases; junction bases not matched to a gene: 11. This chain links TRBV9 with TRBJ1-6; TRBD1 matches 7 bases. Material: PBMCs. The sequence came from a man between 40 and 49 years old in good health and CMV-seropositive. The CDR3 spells CASSSPLGTDNSPLHF. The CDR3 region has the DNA TGTGCCAGCAGCTCTCCCCTCGGGACAGACAATTCACCCCTCCACTTT. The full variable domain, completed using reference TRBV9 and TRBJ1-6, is DSGVTQTPKHLITATGQRVTLRCSPRSGDLSVYWYQQSLDQGLQFLIQYYNGEERAKGNILERFSAQQFPDLHSELNLSSLELGDSALYFCASSSPLGTDNSPLHFGNGTRLTVT.